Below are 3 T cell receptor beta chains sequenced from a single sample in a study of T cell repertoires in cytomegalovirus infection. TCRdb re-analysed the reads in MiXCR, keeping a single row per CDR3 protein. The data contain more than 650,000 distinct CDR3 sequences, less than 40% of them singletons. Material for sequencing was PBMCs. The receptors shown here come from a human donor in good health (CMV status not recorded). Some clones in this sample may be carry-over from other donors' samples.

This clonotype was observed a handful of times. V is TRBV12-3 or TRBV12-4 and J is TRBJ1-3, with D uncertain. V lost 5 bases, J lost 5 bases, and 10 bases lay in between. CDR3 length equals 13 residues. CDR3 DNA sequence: TGTGCCAGCAGTCTAACAAGTAGAAACACCATATATTTT. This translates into CASSLTSRNTIYF.

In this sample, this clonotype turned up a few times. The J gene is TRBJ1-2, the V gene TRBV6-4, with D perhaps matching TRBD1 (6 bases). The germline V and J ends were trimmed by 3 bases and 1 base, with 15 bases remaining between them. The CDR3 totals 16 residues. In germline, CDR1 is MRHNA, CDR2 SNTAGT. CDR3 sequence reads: CASSEDNRDRNYGYTF. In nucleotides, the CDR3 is TGTGCCAGCAGTGAGGATAACAGGGACCGTAACTATGGCTACACCTTC.

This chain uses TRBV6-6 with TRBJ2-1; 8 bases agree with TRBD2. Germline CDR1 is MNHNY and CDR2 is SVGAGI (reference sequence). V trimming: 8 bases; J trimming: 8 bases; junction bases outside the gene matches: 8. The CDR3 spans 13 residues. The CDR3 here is CASWEREHHEQFF. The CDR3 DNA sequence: TGTGCCAGCTGGGAGCGGGAGCACCATGAGCAGTTCTTC.